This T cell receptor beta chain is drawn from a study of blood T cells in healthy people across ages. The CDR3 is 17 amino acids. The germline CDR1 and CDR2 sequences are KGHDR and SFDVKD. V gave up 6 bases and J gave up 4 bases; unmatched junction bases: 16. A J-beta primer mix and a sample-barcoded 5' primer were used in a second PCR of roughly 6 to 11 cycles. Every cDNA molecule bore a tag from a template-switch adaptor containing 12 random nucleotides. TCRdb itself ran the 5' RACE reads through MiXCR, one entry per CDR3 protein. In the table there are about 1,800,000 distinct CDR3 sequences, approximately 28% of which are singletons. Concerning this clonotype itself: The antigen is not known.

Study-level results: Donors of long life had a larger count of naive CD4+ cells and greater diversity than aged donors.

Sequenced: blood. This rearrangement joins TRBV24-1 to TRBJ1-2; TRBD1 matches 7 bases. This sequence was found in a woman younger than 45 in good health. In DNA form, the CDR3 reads TGTGCCACCAGTTCTCCCATTTGGGGACAGACCTTCTATGGCTACACCTTC. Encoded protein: CATSSPIWGQTFYGYTF.